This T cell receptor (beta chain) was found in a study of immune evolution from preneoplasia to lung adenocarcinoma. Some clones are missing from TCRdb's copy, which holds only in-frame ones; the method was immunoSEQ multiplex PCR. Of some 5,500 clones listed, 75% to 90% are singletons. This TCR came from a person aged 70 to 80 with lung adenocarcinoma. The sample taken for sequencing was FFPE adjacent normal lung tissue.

CDR3 DNA sequence: TGTGCCAGCAGCTTGTTCAGGGGAAACTATGGCTACACCTTC. It is translated as CASSLFRGNYGYTF. The J gene is TRBJ1-2, the V gene TRBV5-6; a weak D match, TRBD1 (6 bases). V gave up 1 base and J gave up 2 bases, with 9 bases separating them. This CDR3 has 14 residues. CDR1 and CDR2 (germline): SGHDT, YYEEEE.